Sequencing of this T cell receptor (beta chain) was carried out in a study of identical twins. TCRdb passed the 5' RACE reads through MiXCR, listing each CDR3 protein once. The repertoire includes roughly 250,000 distinct CDR3 sequences, around 7.6% of them detected once, and over 5% sits in the top ten. Germline CDR1 MDHEN, CDR2 SYDVKM. The V gene lost 3 bases and the J gene lost 1 base, with 12 bases spanning the gap. The CDR3 is 15 amino acids. In its sample, this clonotype was seen a few times. The data were also submitted as part of a second study, on yellow fever vaccine responses in identical twins.

The sequencing sample was made of CD8+ T cells sorted from blood. The V call is TRBV28, the J call TRBJ1-2; D possibly corresponds to TRBD1 (5 bases). The source of this sequence is a woman in her late teens or twenties in good health. The CDR3 DNA follows: TGTGCCAGCAGTTTGGGGGTCGCAGATAACTATGGCTACACCTTC. The encoded protein is CASSLGVADNYGYTF.